A selection of T cell receptor beta chains follows, all from one sample in a study of blood T cell repertoires in COVID-19. TCRdb's table, derived via immunoSEQ multiplex PCR, lists solely in-frame clones and lacks some. The sample shows a few hundred thousand clones, roughly 90% of them seen only once. The source material was PBMCs or T cells enriched from blood (not recorded which). The receptor set was obtained from a woman in her 50s in a cohort exposed to, infected with or recovered from COVID-19 (not recorded which). Each CDR3 is given with its conserved first and last residue. The D gene is left open where the match is weak. Clone size is not always given. Where it is, it says once, few, many or a class for expanded clones.

j_call	clone_size	d_call	v_call	cdr3_nt	cdr3_aa
TRBJ2-4	NA	NA	TRBV7-9	TGTGCCAGCAGCCGCCCGGGTCAGGGCGGAGCCAAAAACATTCAGTACTTC	CASSRPGQGGAKNIQYF
TRBJ2-1	NA	TRBD2	TRBV7-6	TGTGCCAGCAGCGTCAAGCGGGGGGTCGACCCGAGCTCCTACAATGAGCAGTTCTTC	CASSVKRGVDPSSYNEQFF
TRBJ1-6	NA	NA	TRBV7-3	TGTGCCAGCAGCTTAATCGCGGGGGCGCTTTCACCCCTCCACTTT	CASSLIAGALSPLHF
TRBJ2-3	NA	NA	TRBV7-2	TGTGCCAGCAGCCCTAGGGGAAACACAGATACGCAGTATTTT	CASSPRGNTDTQYF
TRBJ2-2	NA	TRBD2	TRBV4-2	TGTGCCAGCAGCCAAAAGTCCAGCGGGGGGGCCAGCGCCGGGGAGCTGTTTTTT	CASSQKSSGGASAGELFF
TRBJ2-2	NA	NA	TRBV9	TGTGCCAGCAGCGTAGACCCTGGGCCCCTGGAGCTGTTTTTT	CASSVDPGPLELFF
TRBJ2-7	NA	NA	TRBV11-1	TGTGCCAGCAGCCCTACCCGGGACGAGCAGTACTTC	CASSPTRDEQYF
TRBJ1-3	NA	NA	TRBV5-4	TGTGCCAGCAGCATAGACATCTACTCTGGAAACACCATATATTTT	CASSIDIYSGNTIYF
TRBJ2-3	NA	NA	TRBV7-9	TGTGCCAGCAGCTCTTTACGGAGACAGATCAAAGATACGCAGTATTTT	CASSSLRRQIKDTQYF
TRBJ1-3	NA	NA	TRBV18	TGTGCCAGCTCACCATCAACGTCAGGGAGGCTCGGAAACACCATATATTTT	CASSPSTSGRLGNTIYF
TRBJ2-1	NA	NA	TRBV27	TGTGCCAGCAGTCTGTCAGGGGTCAGGATCCACAACGGTAATACCTACAATGAGCAGTTCTTC	CASSLSGVRIHNGNTYNEQFF
TRBJ2-1	NA	TRBD2	TRBV7-2	TGTGCCAGCAGCCCGTTCCGCGGGGGAGAGCAGTTCTTC	CASSPFRGGEQFF
TRBJ1-3	NA	TRBD1	TRBV30	TGTGCCTGGAGTAGGGGGACAGGGCGCTTCTCTGGAAACACCATATATTTT	CAWSRGTGRFSGNTIYF
TRBJ1-5	NA	TRBD1	TRBV19	TGTGCCAGTAGCCAGGGGGCCAGCAATCAGCCCCAGCATTTT	CASSQGASNQPQHF
TRBJ1-5	NA	NA	TRBV7-2	TGTGCCAGCAGCCCGAGAGGGGGGGGAAACCAGCCCCAGCATTTT	CASSPRGGGNQPQHF
TRBJ1-1	NA	NA	TRBV30	TGTGCCTCCCGGGACAATTGGAGGAGGACTGAAGCTTTCTTT	CASRDNWRRTEAFF
TRBJ1-3	NA	NA	TRBV28	TGTGCCAGCAGCCCCGGGGGGGCTGGAAACACCATATATTTT	CASSPGGAGNTIYF
TRBJ1-1	few	TRBD1	TRBV6-2/TRBV6-3	TGTGCCAGCAGTTACCCAGCAGGGGGGTCGGGAACAATGAACACTGAAGCTTTCTTT	CASSYPAGGSGTMNTEAFF
TRBJ2-7	once	TRBD2	TRBV3-1/TRBV3-2	TGTGCCAGCAGGGCAACTAGCGGGGGTTACGAGCAGTACTTC	CASRATSGGYEQYF
TRBJ1-1	few	TRBD1	TRBV28	TGTGCCAGCAGTCATTACAGGGGCCTGGGCGCTTTCTTT	CASSHYRGLGAFF
TRBJ1-3	NA	NA	TRBV5-6	TGTGCCAGCAGCTCTTCACCGTTGGAGGGGATTGGAAACACCATATATTTT	CASSSSPLEGIGNTIYF
TRBJ1-2	NA	NA	TRBV30	TGTGCCTGGAGTCCCATCTATGGCTACACCTTC	CAWSPIYGYTF
TRBJ1-3	once	NA	TRBV5-1	TGCGCCAGCAGCTCCACAGGGTCTGGAAACACCATATATTTT	CASSSTGSGNTIYF
TRBJ2-5	NA	NA	TRBV5-4	TGTGCCAGCAGCCCCCCAGGGCAAGAGACCCAGTACTTC	CASSPPGQETQYF
TRBJ2-5	NA	TRBD1	TRBV7-9	TGTGCCAGCAGCTTAGGGACAGGGTCCTTAGCGGAGACCCAGTACTTC	CASSLGTGSLAETQYF
TRBJ1-2	NA	TRBD1	TRBV3-1/TRBV3-2	TGTGCCAGCAGCCGGACAGGGGTCTACTATGGCTACACCTTC	CASSRTGVYYGYTF
TRBJ1-1	NA	NA	TRBV10-3	TGTGCCATCAAATCAGCGGGAACAGGGAACACTGAAGCTTTCTTT	CAIKSAGTGNTEAFF
TRBJ1-2	NA	TRBD1	TRBV19	TGTGCCAGTAGTCCGGTCGAACAGGGGGGCGGTCGCACCTTC	CASSPVEQGGGRTF
TRBJ2-2	NA	TRBD2	TRBV5-1	TGCGCCAGCAGCTCCATCCCGGGACTAGCGGACACCGGGGAGCTGTTTTTT	CASSSIPGLADTGELFF
TRBJ2-5	NA	TRBD2	TRBV30	TGTGCCTGGAGTGTAGGACTAGCGGGGGATTCCCAGTACTTC	CAWSVGLAGDSQYF
TRBJ1-1	few	TRBD1	TRBV2	TGTGCCAGCAGTGTTGCGACAGGGGGGATCTTT	CASSVATGGIF
TRBJ2-7	NA	TRBD1	TRBV30	TGTGCCTGGAGTGTAGGACAGGGGAGGTACGAGCAGTACTTC	CAWSVGQGRYEQYF
TRBJ1-6	few	NA	TRBV7-9	TGTGCCAGCAGCTTGGGAGATTGGGGTATTTCACCCCTCCACTTT	CASSLGDWGISPLHF
TRBJ2-4	NA	NA	TRBV6-5	TGTGCCAGCGCGTTTCGGGATCTAGCCAAAAACATTCAGTACTTC	CASAFRDLAKNIQYF
TRBJ2-1	NA	TRBD1	TRBV2	TGTGCCAGCAGTGAACCGACAGGGCTCAGTGAGCAGTTCTTC	CASSEPTGLSEQFF
TRBJ1-5	NA	NA	TRBV18	TGTGCCAGCTCACCCCCCCACAGGAATAGCAATCAGCCCCAGCATTTT	CASSPPHRNSNQPQHF
TRBJ1-1	NA	NA	TRBV2	TGTGCCAGCAATCTGGGGAGGTACACTGAAGCTTTCTTT	CASNLGRYTEAFF
TRBJ1-4	NA	TRBD1	TRBV28	TGTGCCAGCAGGACCGGGACAGGGGATGAAAAACTGTTTTTT	CASRTGTGDEKLFF
TRBJ2-6	many	NA	TRBV3-1/TRBV3-2	TGTGCCAGCAGCCAAGGTATAGGGGACTCTGGGGCCAACGTCCTGACTTTC	CASSQGIGDSGANVLTF
TRBJ1-5	NA	TRBD1	TRBV9	TGTGCCAGCAGCGTAGAGGGACAGATCAATCAGCCCCAGCATTTT	CASSVEGQINQPQHF
TRBJ1-2	NA	NA	TRBV7-8	TGTGCCAGCAGCTTAGGGGCTCTTTCCAACTATGGCTACACCTTC	CASSLGALSNYGYTF
TRBJ2-1	NA	TRBD2	TRBV10-3	TGTGCCAGCGGGGGACTAGCGAGCCACAATGAGCAGTTCTTC	CASGGLASHNEQFF
TRBJ1-6	NA	NA	TRBV6-5	TGTGCCAGCAGTTACCACCGGAGTATGAATAATTCACCCCTCCACTTT	CASSYHRSMNNSPLHF
TRBJ2-7	NA	TRBD1	TRBV25-1	TGTGCCAGCAGTGATACGGGGGACAGGGCAAAACCCTACGAGCAGTACTTC	CASSDTGDRAKPYEQYF
TRBJ2-5	NA	TRBD2	TRBV2	TGTGCCAGCAGTGATCTAGCGGGGACCCAGTACTTC	CASSDLAGTQYF
TRBJ1-5	NA	NA	TRBV19	TGTGCCAGTAGTCCGCCGAGGACAGCTTATACTAATCAGCCCCAGCATTTT	CASSPPRTAYTNQPQHF
TRBJ2-5	NA	NA	TRBV30	TGTGCCTGGAGTCTTACAGGGAGAGTTTGGACCCAGTACTTC	CAWSLTGRVWTQYF
TRBJ1-5	NA	TRBD1	TRBV28	TGTGCCAGCAGCCCTATACAGGGGCGTCAGCCCCAGCATTTT	CASSPIQGRQPQHF
TRBJ2-2	NA	NA	TRBV6-5	TGTGCCAGCAGTTACGGGGACTCCTTTTACACCGGGGAGCTGTTTTTT	CASSYGDSFYTGELFF
TRBJ2-7	NA	TRBD1	TRBV7-9	TGTGCCAGCAGCTCTAGGACAGGGAGCTCCTACGAGCAGTACTTC	CASSSRTGSSYEQYF
TRBJ1-2	NA	TRBD1	TRBV25-1	TGTGCCAGCAGGGAAACAGGGGGCGCGGGTGGCTACACCTTC	CASRETGGAGGYTF
TRBJ2-7	once	TRBD2	TRBV5-4	TGTGCCAGCAGCACAAAAACGGGACTAGGGGGATACGAGCAGTACTTC	CASSTKTGLGGYEQYF
TRBJ1-4	NA	NA	TRBV6-2/TRBV6-3	TGTGCCAGCAGCCGCCCCCCGCGGTTGGGTAGCGAAAAACTGTTTTTT	CASSRPPRLGSEKLFF
TRBJ2-2	NA	NA	TRBV6-2/TRBV6-3	TGTGCCAGCAGCGACAGGCCTTATGCCACCGGGGAGCTGTTTTTT	CASSDRPYATGELFF
TRBJ1-6	NA	TRBD1	TRBV5-4	TGTGCCAGCAGCAAAGGACAGGGGAAGGCCTATAATTCACCCCTCCACTTT	CASSKGQGKAYNSPLHF
TRBJ1-6	NA	NA	TRBV7-9	TGTGCCAGCAGCTTAGGCATAGGGGGTAATTCACCCCTCCACTTT	CASSLGIGGNSPLHF
TRBJ1-5	NA	NA	TRBV4-3	TGCGCCAGCAGCCAAGATTATGAAGGGCGACGGGGTCTCGATCAGCCCCAGCATTTT	CASSQDYEGRRGLDQPQHF